This record covers a single T cell receptor (beta chain). The antigen is unknown. This record belongs to a study of T cell responses to AZD1222 COVID-19 vaccine. General study results and limits: Repertoire sampling happened only post peak T cell response.

The germline CDR1 and CDR2 sequences are SEHNR and FQNEAQ (reference sequence). With 1 base removed from V and 5 bases from J, the gap between germline ends came to 12 bases. The CDR3 has 14 amino acids. Libraries were prepared by immunoSEQ multiplex PCR; TCRdb keeps only in-frame clonotypes and omits some of them. The sample contains around 80,000 clones, approximately 85% of which appear only once. The rearrangement uses TRBV7-9 and TRBJ2-7; a possible D gene is TRBD1 (6 bases). Sequenced here: peripheral blood, sampled 28 days after the second AZD1222 dose. The receptor was isolated from an adult who received the AZD1222 COVID-19 vaccine. CDR3 DNA sequence: TGTGCCAGCAGCTTAGGCCAGGGGTCGAACGAGCAGTACTTC. It specifies CASSLGQGSNEQYF.